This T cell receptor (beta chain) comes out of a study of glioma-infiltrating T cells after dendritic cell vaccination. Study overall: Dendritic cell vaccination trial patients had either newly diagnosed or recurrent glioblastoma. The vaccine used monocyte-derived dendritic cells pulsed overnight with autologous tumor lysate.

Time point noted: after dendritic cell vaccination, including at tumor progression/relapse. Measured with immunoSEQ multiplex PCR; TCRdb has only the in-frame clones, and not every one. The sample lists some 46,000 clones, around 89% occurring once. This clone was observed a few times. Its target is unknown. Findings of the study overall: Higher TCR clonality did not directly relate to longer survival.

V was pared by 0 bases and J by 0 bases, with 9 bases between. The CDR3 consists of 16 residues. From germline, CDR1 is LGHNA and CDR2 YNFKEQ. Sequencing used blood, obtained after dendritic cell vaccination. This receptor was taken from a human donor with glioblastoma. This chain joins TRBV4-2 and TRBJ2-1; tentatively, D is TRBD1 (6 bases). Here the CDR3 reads CASSQESTGSYNEQFF. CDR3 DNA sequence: TGTGCCAGCAGCCAAGAATCGACAGGCTCCTACAATGAGCAGTTCTTC.